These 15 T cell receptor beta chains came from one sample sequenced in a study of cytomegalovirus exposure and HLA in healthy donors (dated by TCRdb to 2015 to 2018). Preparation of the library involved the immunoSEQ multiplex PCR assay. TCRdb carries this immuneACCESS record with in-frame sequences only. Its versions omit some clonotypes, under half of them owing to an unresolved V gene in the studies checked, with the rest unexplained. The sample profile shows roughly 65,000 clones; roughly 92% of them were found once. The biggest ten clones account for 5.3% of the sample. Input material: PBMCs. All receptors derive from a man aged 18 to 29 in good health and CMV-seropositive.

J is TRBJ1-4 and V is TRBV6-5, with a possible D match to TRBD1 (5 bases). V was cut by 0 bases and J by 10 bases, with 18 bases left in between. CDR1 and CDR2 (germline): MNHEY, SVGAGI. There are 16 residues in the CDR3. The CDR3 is CASSYSSQGIPGKLFF. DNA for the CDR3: TGTGCCAGCAGTTACTCGAGTCAGGGTATCCCGGGAAAACTGTTTTTT.

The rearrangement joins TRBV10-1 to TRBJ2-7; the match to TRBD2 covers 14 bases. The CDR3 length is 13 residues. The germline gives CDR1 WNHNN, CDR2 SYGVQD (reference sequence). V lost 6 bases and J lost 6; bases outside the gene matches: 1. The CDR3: CASSGLAGGEQYF. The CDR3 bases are TGCGCCAGCAGCGGACTAGCGGGAGGCGAGCAGTACTTC.

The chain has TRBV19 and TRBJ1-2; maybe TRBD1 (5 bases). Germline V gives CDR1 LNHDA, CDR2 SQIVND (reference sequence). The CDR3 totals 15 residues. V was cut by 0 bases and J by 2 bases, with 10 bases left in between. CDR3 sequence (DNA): TGTGCCAGTAGTATAGATGCAGGGCGGAACTATGGCTACACCTTC. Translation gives CASSIDAGRNYGYTF.

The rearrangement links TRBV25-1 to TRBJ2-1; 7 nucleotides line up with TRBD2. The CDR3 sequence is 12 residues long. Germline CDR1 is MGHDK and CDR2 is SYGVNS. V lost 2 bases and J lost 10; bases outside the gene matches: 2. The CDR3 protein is CASSETGGEQFF. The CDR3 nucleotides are TGTGCCAGCAGTGAAACGGGAGGAGAGCAGTTCTTC. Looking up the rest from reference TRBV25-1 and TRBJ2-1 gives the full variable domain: EADIYQTPRYLVIGTGKKITLECSQTMGHDKMYWYQQDPGMELHLIHYSYGVNSTEKGDLSSESTVSRIRTEHFPLTLESARPSHTSQYLCASSETGGEQFFGPGTRLTVL.

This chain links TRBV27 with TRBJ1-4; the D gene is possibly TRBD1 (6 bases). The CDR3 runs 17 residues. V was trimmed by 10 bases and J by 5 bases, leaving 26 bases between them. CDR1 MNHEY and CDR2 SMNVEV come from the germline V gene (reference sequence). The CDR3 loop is CATLGVYRDHINEKLFF. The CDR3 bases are TGTGCCACCCTAGGAGTTTACAGGGACCACATCAATGAAAAACTGTTTTTT. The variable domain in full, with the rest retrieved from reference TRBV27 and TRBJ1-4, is EAQVTQNPRYLITVTGKKLTVTCSQNMNHEYMSWYRQDPGLGLRQIYYSMNVEVTDKGDVPEGYKVSRKEKRNFPLILESPSPNQTSLYFCATLGVYRDHINEKLFFGSGTQLSVL.

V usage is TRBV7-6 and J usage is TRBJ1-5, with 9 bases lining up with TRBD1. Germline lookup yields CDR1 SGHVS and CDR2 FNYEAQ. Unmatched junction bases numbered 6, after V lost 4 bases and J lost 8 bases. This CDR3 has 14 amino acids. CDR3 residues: CASSSGTGMKPQHF. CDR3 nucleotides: TGTGCCAGCAGCTCCGGGACAGGGATGAAGCCCCAGCATTTT.

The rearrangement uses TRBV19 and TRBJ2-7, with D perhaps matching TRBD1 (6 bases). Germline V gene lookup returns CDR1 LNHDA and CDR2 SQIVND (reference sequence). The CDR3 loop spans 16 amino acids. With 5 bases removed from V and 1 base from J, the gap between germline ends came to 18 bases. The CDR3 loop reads CASSLRMDSASYEQYF. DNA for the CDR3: TGTGCCAGTAGTCTTAGGATGGACAGCGCGTCCTACGAGCAGTACTTC.

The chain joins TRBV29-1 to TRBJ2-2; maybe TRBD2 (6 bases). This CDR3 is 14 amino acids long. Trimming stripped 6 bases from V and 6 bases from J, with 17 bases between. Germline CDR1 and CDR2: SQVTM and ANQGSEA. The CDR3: CSVLGGIFAGELFF. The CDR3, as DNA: TGCAGCGTGTTGGGGGGAATCTTCGCCGGGGAGCTGTTTTTT.

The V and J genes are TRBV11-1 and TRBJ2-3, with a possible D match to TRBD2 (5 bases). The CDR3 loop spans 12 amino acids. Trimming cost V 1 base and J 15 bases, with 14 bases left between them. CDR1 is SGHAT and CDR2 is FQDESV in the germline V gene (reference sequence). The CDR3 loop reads CASSLDRSEEYF. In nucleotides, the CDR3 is TGTGCCAGCAGCTTAGATCGTTCGGAGGAATATTTT.

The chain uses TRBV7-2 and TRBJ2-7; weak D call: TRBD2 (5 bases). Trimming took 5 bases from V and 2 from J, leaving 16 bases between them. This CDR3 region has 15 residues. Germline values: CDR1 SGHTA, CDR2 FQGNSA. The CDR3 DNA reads TGTGCCAGCAGCATCCAATCGGGAACCACCTACGAGCAGTACTTC. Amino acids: CASSIQSGTTYEQYF.

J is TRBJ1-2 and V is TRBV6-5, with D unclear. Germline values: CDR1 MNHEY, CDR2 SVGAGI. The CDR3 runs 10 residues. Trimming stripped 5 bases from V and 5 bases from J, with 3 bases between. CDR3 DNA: TGTGCCAGCAGTCATTATGGCTACACCTTC. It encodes CASSHYGYTF.

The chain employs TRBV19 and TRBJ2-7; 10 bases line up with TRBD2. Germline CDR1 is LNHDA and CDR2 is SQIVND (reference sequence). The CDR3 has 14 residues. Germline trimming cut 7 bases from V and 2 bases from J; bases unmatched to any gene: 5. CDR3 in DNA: TGTGCCAGTAACCCTAGCGGGGGACCCTACGAGCAGTACTTC. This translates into CASNPSGGPYEQYF.

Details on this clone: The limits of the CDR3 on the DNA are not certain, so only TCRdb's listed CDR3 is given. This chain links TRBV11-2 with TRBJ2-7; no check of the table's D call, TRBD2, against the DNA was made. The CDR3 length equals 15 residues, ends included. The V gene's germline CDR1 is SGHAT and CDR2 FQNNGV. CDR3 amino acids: CASSFGSGGAYEQYF.

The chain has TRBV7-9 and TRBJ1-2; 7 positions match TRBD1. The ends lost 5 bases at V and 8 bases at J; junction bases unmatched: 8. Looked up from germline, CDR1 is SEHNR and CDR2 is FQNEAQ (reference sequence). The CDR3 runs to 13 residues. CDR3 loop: CASSVGGVRGYTF. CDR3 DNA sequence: TGTGCCAGCAGCGTAGGGGGCGTCAGGGGCTACACCTTC.

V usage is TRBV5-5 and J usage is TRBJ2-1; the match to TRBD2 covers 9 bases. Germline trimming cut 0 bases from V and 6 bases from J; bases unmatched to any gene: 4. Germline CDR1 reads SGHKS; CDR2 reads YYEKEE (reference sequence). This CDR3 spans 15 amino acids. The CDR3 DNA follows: TGTGCCAGCAGCTTGGAAGCGGGAGGAAGCAATGAGCAGTTCTTC. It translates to CASSLEAGGSNEQFF.